This T cell receptor (beta chain) emerged from a study of cytomegalovirus exposure and HLA in healthy donors. Both 60 Vbeta primers and 13 Jbeta primers went into the PCR. Profiling relied on immunoSEQ multiplex PCR, and the TCRdb table lists in-frame clones only, not all of them. The sample contains under 200,000 clones, approximately 80% of which appear only once. Trimming at V came to 4 bases and at J to 8 bases, leaving 13 bases not matched to a gene. Per the germline V gene, CDR1 is SGHRS and CDR2 is YFSETQ. CDR3 length: 17 residues. General observations from the study: Productive rates of about 90% or about 30% were seen for most TCR beta V segments in an earlier analysis.

Comment on this clone: Antigen unknown.

The V and J genes are TRBV5-1 and TRBJ2-2, with 11 nucleotides matching TRBD2. This receptor was taken from a woman in her forties or fifties in good health and CMV-seronegative. Sequencing used PBMCs. CDR3 DNA sequence: TGCGCCAGCAGCCAAAGATCGACTAGCGGGAAACTAGGGGAGCTGTTTTTT. Protein product: CASSQRSTSGKLGELFF. The entire variable domain, with the rest obtained from reference TRBV5-1 and TRBJ2-2, is as follows: KAGVTQTPRYLIKTRGQQVTLSCSPISGHRSVSWYQQTPGQGLQFLFEYFSETQRNKGNFPGRFSGRQFSNSRSEMNVSTLELGDSALYLCASSQRSTSGKLGELFFGEGSRLTVL.